Below are 28 T cell receptor beta chains sequenced from a single sample in a study of T-cell reconstitution after alpha-beta-depleted transplantation in children. Unique molecular identifiers were used to barcode this TCRbeta library. TCRdb reprocessed the PCR reads with MiXCR, giving one entry per CDR3 protein. The table lists fewer than 1 million distinct CDR3 sequences, 15% to 20% of them singletons, with approximately 4.5% in the top ten. The source material was PBMCs, mostly from graft donor cells, sampled 360 days after TCRalphabeta/CD19-depleted stem cell transplant. The receptor set was obtained from a male patient between 10 and 17 years old who had a stem cell transplant for acute lymphoblastic leukemia, so the T cells may come from the graft donor.

The chain joins TRBV29-1 to TRBJ1-2; the match to TRBD1 covers 7 bases. The CDR3 is 12 amino acids. The germline CDR1 and CDR2 sequences are SQVTM and ANQGSEA. Germline trimming cut 6 bases from V and 4 bases from J; bases unmatched to any gene: 5. Here the CDR3 reads CSVETGSYGYTF. CDR3 nucleotide sequence: TGCAGCGTGGAGACAGGGTCCTATGGCTACACCTTC.

This sequence joins TRBV3-1 and TRBJ2-1; no reliable D call. The CDR3 spans 14 residues. CDR1 LGHDT and CDR2 YNNKEL come from the germline V gene (reference sequence). Trimming took off 1 base at V and 9 bases at J, with 13 bases between the two ends. The chain's CDR3 is CASSQVGSRSEQFF. The CDR3 DNA sequence: TGTGCCAGCAGCCAAGTCGGTAGCCGCAGTGAGCAGTTCTTC.

This clonotype was recorded a few times. This chain uses TRBV11-1 with TRBJ2-3, with D perhaps TRBD1 (5 bases). Between the trimmed V and J ends, which lost 1 base and 2 bases, there was a span of 19 bases. Germline CDR1 reads SGHAT; CDR2 reads FQDESV (reference sequence). The CDR3 runs 18 residues. The CDR3 coding sequence is TGTGCCAGCAGCTTAGACCTCCCGCAGGGCGCACCCACAGATACGCAGTATTTT. The encoded protein is CASSLDLPQGAPTDTQYF.

In this sample, this clonotype turned up many times. The chain joins TRBV5-1 to TRBJ2-1; 14 nucleotides agree with TRBD2. CDR1 is SGHRS and CDR2 is YFSETQ in the germline V gene. Trimming cost V 5 bases and J 0 bases; bases outside gene matches: 7. The length of the CDR3 is 18 residues. The CDR3 coding sequence is TGCGCCAGCAGAGTCGGGACTAGCGGGAGTGACTCCTACAATGAGCAGTTCTTC. It is translated as CASRVGTSGSDSYNEQFF.

This clonotype was observed at least ten times. The rearrangement links TRBV5-1 to TRBJ2-1; TRBD2 is a possible D gene (6 bases). The CDR3 covers 17 residues. CDR1 and CDR2 (germline): SGHRS, YFSETQ. The V end was cut by 2 bases, the J end by 3 bases, with 18 bases between. The CDR3 DNA is TGCGCCAGCAGCTTCAAGGGGAGGCACACAATCTACAATGAGCAGTTCTTC. It codes for CASSFKGRHTIYNEQFF.

On this clonotype: A read error may account for a junction end that differs from germline. This chain links TRBV7-9 with TRBJ2-3; 7 nucleotides match TRBD2. The germline gives CDR1 SEHNR, CDR2 FQNEAQ (reference sequence). The CDR3 runs to 15 residues. CDR3 DNA: TGTGCCAGCAGCCGTCGGGACTACAGCACAGATTCGCAGTATTTT. This translates into CASSRRDYSTDSQYF.

This clonotype came up a few times. The chain couples TRBV6-5 to TRBJ1-4; D ambiguous. The germline V and J ends were trimmed by 3 bases and 4 bases, with 12 bases remaining between them. This CDR3 contains 15 residues. Germline CDR1 MNHEY, CDR2 SVGAGI. The CDR3 loop is CASSYQDGFNEKLFF. CDR3 coding DNA: TGTGCCAGCAGTTATCAGGACGGTTTTAATGAAAAACTGTTTTTT.

The rearrangement uses TRBV9 and TRBJ2-7, with D possibly called TRBD1 or TRBD2 (5 bases each). The length of the CDR3 is 14 residues. The V gene's germline CDR1 is SGDLS and CDR2 YYNGEE. Trimming pared 3 bases from V and 2 bases from J, leaving 12 bases between. In DNA, the CDR3 is TGTGCCAGCAGCGGACGGGACGGCCCCTACGAGCAGTACTTC. Its translation: CASSGRDGPYEQYF.

J is TRBJ2-1 and V is TRBV2; 8 bases are shared with TRBD2. Germline CDR1 SNHLY, CDR2 FYNNEI. J was trimmed by 5 bases and V by 7 bases; bases with no gene match: 10. CDR3 size: 15 residues. The CDR3 nucleotides are TGTGCCAGCACCCTTCGACGGGAGGGCCACAATGAGCAGTTCTTC. This gives the protein CASTLRREGHNEQFF.

CDR3 DNA: TGTGCCAGCAGCTTAAGGGTGGTAGCTTTTGGCCACGAGCAGTACTTC. Protein sequence: CASSLRVVAFGHEQYF. The genes are TRBV7-6 and TRBJ2-7; D not resolved. CDR1 is SGHVS and CDR2 is FNYEAQ in the germline V gene. The CDR3 length is 16 residues. Trimming cost V 2 bases and J 5 bases, with 19 bases left between them.

The CDR3 DNA follows: TGTGCCACCAGTGATGACCGGGACAGGGGGCCAAGCACTGAAGCTTTCTTT. The encoded protein is CATSDDRDRGPSTEAFF. V is TRBV24-1 and J is TRBJ1-1; TRBD1 matches 12 bases. This CDR3 spans 17 amino acids. Per the germline V gene, CDR1 is KGHDR and CDR2 is SFDVKD. V shed 3 bases, J shed 4 bases, and the junction held 8 bases outside the gene matches.

This chain links TRBV5-1 with TRBJ2-5; D might be TRBD1 (5 bases). The V gene lost 0 bases and the J gene lost 4 bases, with 13 bases spanning the gap. CDR3 length: 15 residues. The germline V gene has CDR1 SGHRS and CDR2 YFSETQ. The CDR3 bases are TGCGCCAGCAGCTTGGCCCCAGGGATCGGAGAGACCCAGTACTTC. Encoded protein: CASSLAPGIGETQYF.

This clonotype was detected ten times or more. J is TRBJ2-5 and V is TRBV7-9, with 7 bases fitting TRBD1. The germline V gene has CDR1 SEHNR and CDR2 FQNEAQ (reference sequence). V lost 10 bases and J lost 2; bases outside the gene matches: 7. The CDR3 sequence is 13 residues long. The CDR3 is CAIKGQPQETQYF. The CDR3 coding sequence is TGTGCCATCAAGGGACAGCCTCAAGAGACCCAGTACTTC. The full variable domain, rest sourced from reference TRBV7-9 and TRBJ2-5, is DTGVSQNPRHKITKRGQNVTFRCDPISEHNRLYWYRQTLGQGPEFLTYFQNEAQLEKSRLLSDRFSAERPKGSFSTLEIQRTEQGDSAMYLCAIKGQPQETQYFGPGTRLLVL.

There are a few counts of this clonotype. The CDR3 DNA reads as TGCAGTGCTCTGGGGGCCAGGGGTTACCAGGGGGAGCAGTTCTTC. Protein: CSALGARGYQGEQFF. The chain recombines TRBV20-1 with TRBJ2-1, with D possibly matching TRBD1 (6 bases). With 5 bases removed from V and 10 bases from J, the gap between germline ends came to 24 bases. The CDR3 consists of 15 residues. In germline, CDR1 is DFQATT, CDR2 SNEGSKA (reference sequence).

This clonotype came up many times. The V call is TRBV5-1, the J call TRBJ2-2, with 11 positions matching TRBD1. V shed 7 bases and J 7 bases; nucleotides not matched to a gene: 3. Looked up from germline, CDR1 is SGHRS and CDR2 is YFSETQ. The CDR3 covers 13 residues. The CDR3 spells CASRGQGDGELFF. CDR3 bases: TGCGCCAGCCGGGGACAGGGGGACGGGGAGCTGTTTTTT.

The chain employs TRBV12-3 or TRBV12-4 and TRBJ2-5; D is ambiguous. V shed 5 bases and J shed 2 bases, with 18 bases lying between them. This CDR3 is 16 amino acids long. The CDR3 nucleotides read TGTGCCAGCAGTCCAGTCCTGGGCCGGAATCAAGAGACCCAGTACTTC. Residues: CASSPVLGRNQETQYF.

The rearrangement links TRBV13 to TRBJ2-7; D is undetermined. V shed 3 bases and J shed 5 bases, with 14 bases lying between them. The germline gives CDR1 PRHDT, CDR2 FYEKMQ (reference sequence). The CDR3 has 14 amino acids. CDR3 sequence reads: CASSLWLSVDEQYF. The DNA for the CDR3 is TGTGCCAGCAGCTTGTGGCTCTCGGTCGACGAGCAGTACTTC.

A few counts support this clonotype. V and J are TRBV5-1 and TRBJ2-3; D is possibly TRBD2 (6 bases). Germline loops: CDR1 SGHRS, CDR2 YFSETQ. Trimming removed 0 bases at V and 2 bases at J, with 13 bases between. CDR3 length equals 16 residues. The CDR3 sequence: CASSLEEGRSTDTQYF. The DNA of the CDR3 is TGCGCCAGCAGCTTGGAAGAGGGGAGGTCCACAGATACGCAGTATTTT. The whole variable domain, remainder taken from reference TRBV5-1 and TRBJ2-3, is KAGVTQTPRYLIKTRGQQVTLSCSPISGHRSVSWYQQTPGQGLQFLFEYFSETQRNKGNFPGRFSGRQFSNSRSEMNVSTLELGDSALYLCASSLEEGRSTDTQYFGPGTRLTVL.

This clonotype was found many times. The V and J genes are TRBV24-1 and TRBJ2-2; 8 nucleotides match TRBD1. The germline gives CDR1 KGHDR, CDR2 SFDVKD. This CDR3 is built from 16 residues. Trimming took 4 bases from V and 0 from J; bases not matched to a gene: 3. The CDR3 DNA is TGTGCCACCAGTGACTTACAGGGGGCGAACACCGGGGAGCTGTTTTTT. This translates into CATSDLQGANTGELFF.

The chain couples TRBV5-1 to TRBJ2-1; 10 bases map to TRBD1. CDR1 is SGHRS, CDR2 YFSETQ, per germline. The CDR3 covers 16 residues. Trimming at V came to 3 bases and at J to 3 bases, leaving 6 bases not matched to a gene. The CDR3 is CASSSWTGGGYNEQFF. CDR3 in DNA: TGCGCCAGCAGCTCCTGGACAGGGGGAGGCTACAATGAGCAGTTCTTC.

This clonotype occurred many times. This chain links TRBV7-9 with TRBJ2-1; 12 nucleotides line up with TRBD2. The CDR3 has 15 residues. Germline V lookup: CDR1 SEHNR, CDR2 FQNEAQ (reference sequence). J gave up 0 bases and V 7 bases, and 1 base lay outside the gene matches. The CDR3 region has the DNA TGTGCCAGCACGACTAGCGGGAGCTCCTACAATGAGCAGTTCTTC. Protein: CASTTSGSSYNEQFF.

This clonotype was seen repeatedly, ten times or more. The chain couples TRBV5-5 to TRBJ2-1; D is uncertain. CDR1 SGHKS and CDR2 YYEKEE come from the germline V gene (reference sequence). The CDR3 totals 15 residues. Trimming shortened V by 2 bases and J by 2 bases, and 11 bases separated the two germline ends. CDR3 loop: CASSFASPAYNEQFF. Here the CDR3 DNA reads TGTGCCAGCAGCTTCGCTAGTCCGGCCTACAATGAGCAGTTCTTC.

The chain has TRBV20-1 and TRBJ2-1; TRBD2 aligns across 10 bases. The CDR3 is 15 residues long. Germline V gives CDR1 DFQATT, CDR2 SNEGSKA (reference sequence). For the CDR3, the DNA is TGCAGCTTTGGGGGAAGCGGGAGGGGTTTCAATGAGCAGTTCTTC. Translation gives CSFGGSGRGFNEQFF.

This clonotype was counted many times. The chain combines TRBV12-3 or TRBV12-4 with TRBJ1-1; unclear D gene. This CDR3 is 11 amino acids long. V lost 4 bases, J lost 8 bases, and 8 bases lay in between. For the CDR3, the DNA is TGTGCCAGCAGTTACGGTCCCGAAGCTTTCTTT. Its translation is CASSYGPEAFF.

There are a few counts of this clonotype. This sequence joins TRBV15 and TRBJ1-1; no clear D gene. CDR3 size: 12 residues. V lost 0 bases and J lost 10, with 9 bases in between. Germline CDR1 and CDR2: LNHNV and YYDKDF (reference sequence). The CDR3 nucleotides read TGTGCCACCAGCAGAGATATGATGGGAGCTTTCTTT. Translating it yields CATSRDMMGAFF.

This clonotype has more than one count but fewer than ten. This sequence joins TRBV10-3 and TRBJ2-1; no definite D call. CDR1 ENHRY and CDR2 SYGVKD come from the germline V gene. V was cut by 6 bases and J by 5 bases, with 8 bases left in between. The CDR3 has 12 residues. For the CDR3, the DNA is TGTGCCATCAGCGAAAAGAACAATGAGCAGTTCTTC. This sequence encodes CAISEKNNEQFF.

The chain is built from TRBV11-1 and TRBJ1-1, with 7 bases aligning to TRBD1. J lost 4 bases, V lost 4 bases, and 21 bases had no gene match. The length of the CDR3 is 19 residues. The V gene's germline CDR1 is SGHAT and CDR2 FQDESV (reference sequence). CDR3 loop: CASSSLPGQSPLLTTEAFF. Here the CDR3 DNA reads TGTGCCAGCAGCTCATTGCCGGGACAGTCTCCCTTACTTACCACTGAAGCTTTCTTT.

This clonotype was seen more than once but under ten times. The chain has TRBV11-2 and TRBJ1-5, with no clear D. Trimming took off 0 bases at V and 6 bases at J, with 12 bases between the two ends. Germline-derived CDR1 and CDR2 are SGHAT and FQNNGV. This CDR3 region has 15 residues. Here the CDR3 DNA reads TGTGCCAGCAGCTTAGACAAAGGGTTTGGTCAGCCCCAGCATTTT. Translating it yields CASSLDKGFGQPQHF. The full variable domain, its missing parts supplied by reference TRBV11-2 and TRBJ1-5, is EAGVAQSPRYKIIEKRQSVAFWCNPISGHATLYWYQQILGQGPKLLIQFQNNGVVDDSQLPKDRFSAERLKGVDSTLKIQPAKLEDSAVYLCASSLDKGFGQPQHFGDGTRLSIL.